This note documents a single T cell receptor (beta chain) sequence. Authors' data handling: Reference gene primer amplification yielded estimated nucleated cell counts. Produced via immunoSEQ multiplex PCR; TCRdb's table is partial and in-frame only. The D gene and trimming were derived from the DNA, and the V and J assignments and clone size from that table. The sample lists about 190,000 clones, roughly 80% seen once, with about 14% in the top ten. V lost 5 bases and J 6 bases, leaving 16 bases between the germline ends. Germline V gene sequence: CDR1 SQVTM, CDR2 ANQGSEA. The CDR3 runs 13 residues. The data are from a study of blood T cell repertoires in COVID-19. Study in general: Italy, Spain and the United States were the sources of the convalescent and acute COVID-19 samples. T cells, B-cell-depleted T cells, or PBMCs provided the cDNA or gDNA that served as material.

The clonotype originates from a man aged 45-60 years who had recovered from COVID-19. This chain joins TRBV29-1 and TRBJ1-2, with D unresolved. Specimen: peripheral blood. CDR3 DNA sequence: TGCAGCGTTCGAAAGGAGTCTACCCATGGCTACACCTTC. This encodes CSVRKESTHGYTF.